This T cell receptor (beta chain) was recorded in a study of human T cells and chemical hapten exposure. Study-level information: Sensitizing treatment utilized 2% DPC over a 2 cm by 2 cm portion of upper inner arm skin. DPC (0.01%) was patch tested on the upper back and read at 6 days.

MiXCR, run by TCRdb on the RACE reads, gives a single entry per CDR3 protein. The profile shows 85,000 to 120,000 distinct CDR3 sequences, around 12% of them singletons. The time point was: pre-sensitization, week 0. Treatment denoted: therapeutic diphenylcyclopropenone sensitization with weekly scalp DPC. Blood collection happened ahead of applying each patch test. Germline-derived CDR1 and CDR2 are KGHSH and LQKENI. CDR3 size: 15 residues. V dropped 3 bases and J dropped 1 base, with 12 bases sitting between them. The sample was whole blood, taken in connection with sensitization to the hapten diphenylcyclopropenone (DPC). The TCR comes from a woman aged 45-65 years with alopecia areata. Some clones in this sample may be carry-over from other donors' samples. This rearrangement joins TRBV18 to TRBJ1-1; D not certain. CDR3 region: CASSPALGKNTEAFF. The DNA for the CDR3 is TGTGCCAGCTCACCGGCTCTAGGGAAGAACACTGAAGCTTTCTTT.